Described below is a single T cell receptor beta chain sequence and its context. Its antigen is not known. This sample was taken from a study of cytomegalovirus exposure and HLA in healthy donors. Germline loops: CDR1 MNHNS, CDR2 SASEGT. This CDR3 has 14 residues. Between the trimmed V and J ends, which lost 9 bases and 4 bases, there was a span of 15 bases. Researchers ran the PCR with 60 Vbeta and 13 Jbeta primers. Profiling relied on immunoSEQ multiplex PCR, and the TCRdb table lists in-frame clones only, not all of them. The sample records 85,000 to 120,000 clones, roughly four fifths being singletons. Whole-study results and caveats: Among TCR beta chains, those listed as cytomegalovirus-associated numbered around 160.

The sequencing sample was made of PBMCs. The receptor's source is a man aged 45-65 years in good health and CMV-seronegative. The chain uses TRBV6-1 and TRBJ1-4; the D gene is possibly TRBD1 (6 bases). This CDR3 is CASSAQGYNEKLFF. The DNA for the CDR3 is TGTGCCAGTAGCGCCCAGGGGTATAATGAAAAACTGTTTTTT.